This T cell receptor beta chain stems from a study of PD-1 blockade in classical Hodgkin lymphoma. Overall study results and limits: Before treatment, TCR diversity in newly diagnosed patients was reportedly lower than in healthy donors.

Relapses following autologous stem cell transplantation were seen in all patients, with brentuximab vedotin exposure varying. Notes on this clone: No antigen is known for it.

Libraries were prepared by immunoSEQ multiplex PCR; TCRdb keeps only in-frame clonotypes and omits some of them. Of 95,000 to 100,000 clones listed, around nine tenths are singletons. The length of the CDR3 is 15 residues. Trimming cost V 2 bases and J 0 bases, with 7 bases left between them. Germline V lookup: CDR1 MNHEY, CDR2 SVGAGI. Source: peripheral blood mononuclear cells (PBMCs), taken before the second cycle of nivolumab. J is TRBJ2-2 and V is TRBV6-5; D is unresolved. This TCR was recovered from a human donor with classical Hodgkin lymphoma. The CDR3, as DNA: TGTGCCAGCAGTTACGACCACGCGAACACCGGGGAGCTGTTTTTT. Translated: CASSYDHANTGELFF.